This passage covers 27 T cell receptor beta chains from one sample sequenced in a study of cytomegalovirus exposure and HLA in healthy donors. The PCR used 60 Vbeta and 13 Jbeta primers. Generated by immunoSEQ multiplex PCR, the TCRdb table keeps only in-frame clones and is missing some. In the table there are under 250,000 clones, roughly 85% of which are singletons. The sample taken for sequencing was PBMCs. Every receptor here comes from a male donor in good health and CMV-seronegative.

The chain uses TRBV5-4 and TRBJ1-1; no clear D gene. Trimming cost V 1 base and J 3 bases, with 10 bases left between them. This CDR3 has 14 amino acids. Per germline, CDR1 SGHNT and CDR2 YYREEE (reference sequence). In DNA form, the CDR3 reads TGTGCCAGCAGCTTGATAAGTGAGGACACTGAAGCTTTCTTT. Translation: CASSLISEDTEAFF.

The chain has TRBV19 and TRBJ1-1; tentatively, D is TRBD1 (5 bases). Germline CDR1 and CDR2: LNHDA and SQIVND (reference sequence). This CDR3 comprises 13 residues. Trimming left V 2 bases short and J 4 bases short, with 8 bases between. CDR3 in DNA: TGTGCCAGTAGTATATCAGGGTCCACTGAAGCTTTCTTT. Translation: CASSISGSTEAFF. Supplemented by reference TRBV19 and TRBJ1-1, the full variable domain reads DGGITQSPKYLFRKEGQNVTLSCEQNLNHDAMYWYRQDPGQGLRLIYYSQIVNDFQKGDIAEGYSVSREKKESFPLTVTSAQKNPTAFYLCASSISGSTEAFFGQGTRLTVV.

This clone has only a few counts. This chain joins TRBV4-2 and TRBJ2-7; D is perhaps TRBD2 (6 bases). V shed 0 bases and J shed 6 bases, with 18 bases lying between them. There are 16 residues in the CDR3. The germline gives CDR1 LGHNA, CDR2 YNFKEQ. In DNA form, the CDR3 reads TGTGCCAGCAGCCAAGATCTGGCAGGAGGGGACTCCGAGCAGTACTTC. Protein product: CASSQDLAGGDSEQYF.

V gene TRBV2 combines with J gene TRBJ2-7; the match to TRBD1 covers 7 bases. V shed 4 bases and J 3 bases; nucleotides not matched to a gene: 6. The CDR3 loop spans 14 amino acids. Germline CDR1 reads SNHLY; CDR2 reads FYNNEI. The CDR3 DNA follows: TGTGCCAGCAGTGTTACAGGGGAGTACTACGAGCAGTACTTC. As protein: CASSVTGEYYEQYF.

The V and J genes are TRBV7-9 and TRBJ2-5; D possibly corresponds to TRBD1 (6 bases). The CDR3 is 14 residues long. Deletions cut 5 bases from V and 5 bases from J, with 15 bases between. Per the germline V gene, CDR1 is SEHNR and CDR2 is FQNEAQ (reference sequence). The CDR3 sequence is CASSPGQNRETQYF. The CDR3 DNA sequence: TGTGCCAGCAGCCCTGGACAGAATCGGGAGACCCAGTACTTC.

The chain uses TRBV6-5 and TRBJ2-7; weak D call: TRBD2 (5 bases). Trimming shortened V by 5 bases and J by 4 bases, and 12 bases separated the two germline ends. The CDR3 sequence is 13 residues long. Germline V gene sequence: CDR1 MNHEY, CDR2 SVGAGI. In nucleotides, the CDR3 is TGTGCCAGCAGTCCTTCAACTAGTTACGAGCAGTACTTC. It is translated as CASSPSTSYEQYF.

The genes are TRBV4-2 and TRBJ1-2; D gene ambiguous. The CDR3 runs 15 residues. CDR1 and CDR2 from the germline V gene are LGHNA and YNFKEQ. The V and J ends lost 1 base and 4 bases respectively, with 13 bases between them. CDR3 residues: CASSQGYNTGYGYTF. As DNA, the CDR3 is TGTGCCAGCAGCCAAGGTTACAACACGGGCTATGGCTACACCTTC.

This clone has just one count. V gene TRBV5-1 combines with J gene TRBJ1-1; possibly TRBD1 for D (6 bases). Germline CDR1 is SGHRS and CDR2 is YFSETQ. CDR3 length: 16 residues. Trimming left V 1 base short and J 2 bases short, with 15 bases between. This CDR3 is CASSLTPGAANTEAFF. In nucleotides, the CDR3 is TGCGCCAGCAGCTTGACCCCAGGGGCAGCCAACACTGAAGCTTTCTTT.

The chain uses TRBV6-1 and TRBJ2-1; 7 bases fit TRBD2. CDR1 and CDR2 from the germline V gene are MNHNS and SASEGT. The CDR3 contains 14 residues. Unmatched junction bases numbered 2, after V lost 4 bases and J lost 2 bases. DNA for the CDR3: TGTGCCAGCAGTGTGCTAGCGGCCTACAATGAGCAGTTCTTC. This gives the protein CASSVLAAYNEQFF.

This rearrangement joins TRBV10-1 to TRBJ2-7; the match to TRBD1 covers 10 bases. V trimming: 8 bases; J trimming: 1 base; junction bases outside the gene matches: 8. The CDR3 consists of 15 residues. Germline V gives CDR1 WNHNN, CDR2 SYGVQD (reference sequence). The CDR3 bases are TGCGCCAGCGGATTCCGGGACAGGGGTTCCTACGAGCAGTACTTC. This encodes CASGFRDRGSYEQYF.

The rearrangement uses TRBV5-1 and TRBJ2-3; 14 nucleotides agree with TRBD2. The CDR3 covers 16 residues. V dropped 4 bases and J dropped 4; count of bases not matched to a gene: 5. Germline-derived CDR1 and CDR2 are SGHRS and YFSETQ. The CDR3 reads CASSPGLAGVSDTQYF. DNA for the CDR3: TGCGCCAGCAGCCCGGGACTAGCGGGAGTATCAGATACGCAGTATTTT. Full variable domain (missing parts from reference TRBV5-1 and TRBJ2-3): KAGVTQTPRYLIKTRGQQVTLSCSPISGHRSVSWYQQTPGQGLQFLFEYFSETQRNKGNFPGRFSGRQFSNSRSEMNVSTLELGDSALYLCASSPGLAGVSDTQYFGPGTRLTVL.

This clone showed up just a few times. The chain combines TRBV6-6 with TRBJ2-2; D is unclear. Deletions cut 4 bases from V and 6 bases from J, with 6 bases between. The CDR3 runs to 12 residues. Germline V gene sequence: CDR1 MNHNY, CDR2 SVGAGI (reference sequence). CDR3: CASSSIAGELFF. CDR3 coding DNA: TGTGCCAGCAGTTCAATTGCCGGGGAGCTGTTTTTT.

The chain joins TRBV5-1 to TRBJ2-2; D not certain. The V end lost 0 bases, the J end lost 7 bases, and 7 bases lay between the germline ends. The CDR3 consists of 13 residues. Germline CDR1 and CDR2: SGHRS and YFSETQ. The CDR3 coding sequence is TGCGCCAGCAGCTTGGGTCCCAGCGGGGAGCTGTTTTTT. Translating it yields CASSLGPSGELFF.

CDR3 loop: CASSVSSESTQYF. CDR3 coding DNA: TGTGCCAGCAGCGTAAGTTCGGAGAGTACGCAGTATTTT. The chain employs TRBV9 and TRBJ2-3; D not certain. This CDR3 spans 13 amino acids. Germline CDR1 and CDR2: SGDLS and YYNGEE. Trimming cost V 1 base and J 8 bases, with 11 bases left between them.

A note on this clone: The sample has other DNA sequences that encode this CDR3 too. The rearrangement uses TRBV2 and TRBJ1-1; a possible D gene is TRBD1 (5 bases). Trimming took off 7 bases at V and 4 bases at J, with 13 bases between the two ends. The CDR3 has 13 residues. Per the germline V gene, CDR1 is SNHLY and CDR2 is FYNNEI. The chain's CDR3 is CASTGGAGTEAFF. The CDR3 nucleotides read TGTGCCAGCACGGGAGGGGCCGGCACTGAAGCTTTCTTT.

This clone was detected many times. The chain is built from TRBV4-2 and TRBJ2-3; 8 bases match TRBD2. V shed 2 bases, J shed 6 bases, and the junction held 13 bases outside the gene matches. The CDR3 extends over 17 amino acids. Germline CDR1 and CDR2: LGHNA and YNFKEQ. Here the CDR3 reads CASSQRTAGDPYDTQYF. CDR3 coding DNA: TGTGCCAGCAGCCAAAGGACAGCGGGAGACCCATACGATACGCAGTATTTT.

The chain joins TRBV10-3 to TRBJ2-1; TRBD1 matches at 9 bases. The V gene end was trimmed by 5 bases and the J gene end by 7 bases; junction bases not matched to a gene: 6. The CDR3 loop spans 14 amino acids. CDR1 and CDR2 (germline): ENHRY, SYGVKD. CDR3 bases: TGTGCCATCAGTCCGGGACAGGGAGTAAATGAGCAGTTCTTC. The encoded protein is CAISPGQGVNEQFF.

The chain is built from TRBV6-5 and TRBJ1-3, with unresolved D. The CDR3 is 12 amino acids. Germline V gene lookup returns CDR1 MNHEY and CDR2 SVGAGI. The ends were cut back, 7 bases at V and 1 base at J, with 5 bases in the middle. This CDR3 is CASISSGNTIYF. CDR3 nucleotide sequence: TGTGCCAGCATTTCGTCTGGAAACACCATATATTTT.

The rearrangement uses TRBV6-5 and TRBJ2-1; 10 nucleotides agree with TRBD1. The junction had 7 bases not matched to a gene; V was cut back by 2 bases and J by 9 bases. Germline assignment: CDR1 MNHEY and CDR2 SVGAGI. The CDR3 consists of 15 residues. The CDR3 protein is CASSYQSGTGAEQFF. The CDR3 DNA reads as TGTGCCAGCAGTTACCAGTCCGGGACAGGGGCTGAGCAGTTCTTC.

This chain joins TRBV6-5 and TRBJ2-3; 7 nucleotides line up with TRBD2. The germline CDR1 and CDR2 sequences are MNHEY and SVGAGI. V lost 4 bases and J lost 3; bases outside the gene matches: 7. The CDR3 covers 15 residues. The CDR3 is CASSFFQGGTDTQYF. The CDR3 DNA reads TGTGCCAGCAGTTTCTTCCAGGGAGGGACAGATACGCAGTATTTT.

V usage is TRBV2 and J usage is TRBJ2-1; 14 nucleotides line up with TRBD2. Trimming took 5 bases from V and 6 from J; bases not matched to a gene: 9. CDR3 length equals 17 residues. Per germline, CDR1 SNHLY and CDR2 FYNNEI. The CDR3 region is CASSFSGLAGAPNEQFF. The CDR3 DNA sequence: TGTGCCAGCAGTTTCTCGGGACTAGCGGGGGCCCCCAATGAGCAGTTCTTC.

This chain uses TRBV27 with TRBJ1-2, with D possibly being TRBD1 (5 bases). The CDR3 sequence is 15 residues long. V was clipped by 3 bases and J by 0 bases, with 11 bases between them. CDR1 is MNHEY, CDR2 SMNVEV, per germline (reference sequence). The CDR3: CASSFGGPTNYGYTF. For the CDR3, the DNA is TGTGCCAGCAGTTTCGGGGGACCTACTAACTATGGCTACACCTTC.

The rearrangement links TRBV5-6 to TRBJ2-5; D is uncertain. V was clipped by 0 bases and J by 4 bases, with 7 bases between them. The CDR3 has 13 residues. Germline V gene sequence: CDR1 SGHDT, CDR2 YYEEEE. The CDR3 is CASSLGQAETQYF. The CDR3 bases are TGTGCCAGCAGCTTGGGGCAGGCAGAGACCCAGTACTTC.

The chain combines TRBV28 with TRBJ2-2; 8 bases line up with TRBD1. This CDR3 comprises 19 residues. The J segment lost 3 bases and the V segment lost 6 bases, leaving 18 bases of the junction unmatched. The germline V gene has CDR1 MDHEN and CDR2 SYDVKM. The CDR3 sequence: CASSLSLSYRGSYTGELFF. CDR3 bases: TGTGCCAGCAGCTTAAGCCTTAGTTACAGGGGGTCGTACACCGGGGAGCTGTTTTTT.

The rearrangement uses TRBV13 and TRBJ1-2; 11 bases are shared with TRBD1. The CDR3 is 13 residues long. Trimming took 4 bases from V and 6 from J; bases not matched to a gene: 1. Germline loops: CDR1 PRHDT, CDR2 FYEKMQ (reference sequence). CDR3 nucleotides: TGTGCCAGCAGCTGGACAGGGGGCAATGGCTACACCTTC. This sequence encodes CASSWTGGNGYTF.

V and J are TRBV15 and TRBJ2-7, with unresolved D. The CDR3 has 13 amino acids. Trimming cost V 5 bases and J 6 bases, with 14 bases left between them. CDR1 is LNHNV, CDR2 YYDKDF, per germline (reference sequence). The CDR3 nucleotides read TGTGCCACCAGCGTTGACATTATGCCCGAGCAGTACTTC. It yields the protein CATSVDIMPEQYF.

V and J are TRBV5-1 and TRBJ2-5, with a weak D call TRBD1 (5 bases). V dropped 1 base and J dropped 4 bases, with 14 bases sitting between them. Germline CDR1 reads SGHRS; CDR2 reads YFSETQ. This CDR3 region has 15 residues. In DNA, the CDR3 is TGCGCCAGCAGCTTGACGTTGGCAGGGTCAGAGACCCAGTACTTC. This translates into CASSLTLAGSETQYF.